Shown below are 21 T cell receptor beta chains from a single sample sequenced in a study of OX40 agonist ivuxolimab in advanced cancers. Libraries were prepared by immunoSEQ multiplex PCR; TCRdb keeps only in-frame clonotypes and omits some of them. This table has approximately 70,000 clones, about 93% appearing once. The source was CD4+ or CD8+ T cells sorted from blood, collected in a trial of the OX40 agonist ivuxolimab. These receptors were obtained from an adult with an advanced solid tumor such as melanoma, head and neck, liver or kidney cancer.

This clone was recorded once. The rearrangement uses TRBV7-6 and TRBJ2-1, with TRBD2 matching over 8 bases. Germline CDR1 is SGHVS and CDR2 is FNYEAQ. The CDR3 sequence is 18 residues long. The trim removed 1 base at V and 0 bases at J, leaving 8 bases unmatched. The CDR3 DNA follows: TGTGCCAGCAGCTTAGTTAGTAGCGGGATGTCCTCCTACAATGAGCAGTTCTTC. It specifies CASSLVSSGMSSYNEQFF.

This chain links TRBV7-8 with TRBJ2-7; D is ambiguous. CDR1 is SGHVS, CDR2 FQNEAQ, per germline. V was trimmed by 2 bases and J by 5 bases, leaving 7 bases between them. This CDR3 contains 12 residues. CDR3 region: CASSLPYHEQYF. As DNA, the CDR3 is TGTGCCAGCAGCTTACCGTACCACGAGCAGTACTTC.

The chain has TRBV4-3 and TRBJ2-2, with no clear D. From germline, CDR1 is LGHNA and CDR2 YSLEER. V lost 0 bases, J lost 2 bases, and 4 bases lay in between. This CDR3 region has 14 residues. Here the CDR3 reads CASSQEPNTGELFF. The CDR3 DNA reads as TGCGCCAGCAGCCAAGAACCTAACACCGGGGAGCTGTTTTTT.

Here the CDR3 reads CASSLAAQNEQFF. The CDR3 DNA is TGTGCCAGCAGCTTGGCCGCCCAGAACGAGCAGTTCTTC. V is TRBV5-4 and J is TRBJ2-1, with unresolved D. V was trimmed by 0 bases and J by 10 bases, leaving 11 bases between them. This CDR3 has 13 residues. Looked up from germline, CDR1 is SGHNT and CDR2 is YYREEE (reference sequence). Complete variable domain (other parts from reference TRBV5-4 and TRBJ2-1): ETGVTQSPTHLIKTRGQQVTLRCSSQSGHNTVSWYQQALGQGPQFIFQYYREEENGRGNFPPRFSGLQFPNYSSELNVNALELDDSALYLCASSLAAQNEQFFGPGTRLTVL.

CDR3 nucleotides: TGCAGTGCCAAGGACAGGGACGAGCAGTACTTC. Translated: CSAKDRDEQYF. This rearrangement joins TRBV20-1 to TRBJ2-7; TRBD1 aligns across 8 bases. This CDR3 is 11 amino acids long. J gave up 5 bases and V 6 bases, and 3 bases lay outside the gene matches. Germline V gene data show CDR1 as DFQATT and CDR2 as SNEGSKA (reference sequence).

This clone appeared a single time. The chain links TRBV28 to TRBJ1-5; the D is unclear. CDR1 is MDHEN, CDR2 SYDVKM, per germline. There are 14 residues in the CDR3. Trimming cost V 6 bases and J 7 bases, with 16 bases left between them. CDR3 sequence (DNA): TGTGCCAGCAGCGCGGGAGGATCCGGGCAGCCCCAGCATTTT. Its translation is CASSAGGSGQPQHF.

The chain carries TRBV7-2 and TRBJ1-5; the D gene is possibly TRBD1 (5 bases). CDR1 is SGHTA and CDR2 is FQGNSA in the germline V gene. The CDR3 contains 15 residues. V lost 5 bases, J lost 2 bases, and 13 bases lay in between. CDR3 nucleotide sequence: TGTGCCAGCAGCCTCCAGGGCAGTGGCAATCAGCCCCAGCATTTT. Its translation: CASSLQGSGNQPQHF.

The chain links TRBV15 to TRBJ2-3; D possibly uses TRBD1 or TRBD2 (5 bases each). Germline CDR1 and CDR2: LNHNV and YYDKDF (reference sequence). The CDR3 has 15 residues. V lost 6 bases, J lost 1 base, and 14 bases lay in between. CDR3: CATSIGTVGTDTQYF. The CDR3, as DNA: TGTGCCACCAGTATTGGGACGGTAGGCACAGATACGCAGTATTTT.

The CDR3 region is CASSLAPGYYEQYF. CDR3 in DNA: TGTGCCAGCAGCTTAGCCCCGGGGTACTACGAGCAGTACTTC. This sequence joins TRBV7-2 and TRBJ2-7, with D possibly TRBD2 on 5 matching bases. Trimming took off 0 bases at V and 3 bases at J, with 9 bases between the two ends. Germline V gene data show CDR1 as SGHTA and CDR2 as FQGNSA. This CDR3 comprises 14 residues.

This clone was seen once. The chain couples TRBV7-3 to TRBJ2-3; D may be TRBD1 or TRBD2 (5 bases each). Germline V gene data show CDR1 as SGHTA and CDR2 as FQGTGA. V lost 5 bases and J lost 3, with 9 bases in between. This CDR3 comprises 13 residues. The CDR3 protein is CASSRDPTDTQYF. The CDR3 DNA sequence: TGTGCCAGCAGCCGGGACCCTACAGATACGCAGTATTTT.

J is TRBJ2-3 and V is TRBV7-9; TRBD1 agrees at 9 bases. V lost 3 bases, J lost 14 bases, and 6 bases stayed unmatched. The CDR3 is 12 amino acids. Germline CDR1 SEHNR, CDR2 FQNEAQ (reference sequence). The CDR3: CASSFGGTGLYF. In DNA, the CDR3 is TGTGCCAGCAGCTTCGGTGGGACAGGGTTGTATTTT.

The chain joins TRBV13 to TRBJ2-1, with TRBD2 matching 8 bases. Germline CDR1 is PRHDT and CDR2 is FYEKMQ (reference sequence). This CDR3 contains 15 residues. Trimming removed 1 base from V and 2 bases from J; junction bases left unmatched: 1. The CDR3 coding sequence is TGTGCCAGCAGCTTAGAACTAGCGGCCTACAATGAGCAGTTCTTC. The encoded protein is CASSLELAAYNEQFF.

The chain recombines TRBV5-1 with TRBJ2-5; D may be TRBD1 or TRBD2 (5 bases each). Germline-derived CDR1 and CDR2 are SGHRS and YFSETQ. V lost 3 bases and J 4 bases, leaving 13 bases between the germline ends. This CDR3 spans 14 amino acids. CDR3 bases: TGCGCCAGCAGCTCGACGGGACCAAGAGAGACCCAGTACTTC. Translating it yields CASSSTGPRETQYF.

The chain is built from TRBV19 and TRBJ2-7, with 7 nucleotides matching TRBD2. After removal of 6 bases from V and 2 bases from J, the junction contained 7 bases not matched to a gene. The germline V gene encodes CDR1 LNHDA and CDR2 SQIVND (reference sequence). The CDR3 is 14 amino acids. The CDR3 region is CASRSAGTTYEQYF. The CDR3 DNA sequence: TGTGCCAGTAGGTCGGCCGGGACTACCTACGAGCAGTACTTC.

CDR3 coding DNA: TGTGCCAGCAGCCTTCAATCGGGACTCCTCTCCAATGAGCAGTTCTTC. Amino acids: CASSLQSGLLSNEQFF. The rearrangement links TRBV9 to TRBJ2-1, with D perhaps TRBD2 (6 bases). CDR1 and CDR2 from the germline V gene are SGDLS and YYNGEE. The CDR3 is 16 residues long. With 4 bases removed from V and 6 bases from J, the gap between germline ends came to 20 bases.

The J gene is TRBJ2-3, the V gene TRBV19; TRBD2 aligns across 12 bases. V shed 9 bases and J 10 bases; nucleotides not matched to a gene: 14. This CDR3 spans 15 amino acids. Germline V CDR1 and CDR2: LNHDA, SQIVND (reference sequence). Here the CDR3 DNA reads TGTGCCAGCTCTCCGGGGCTAGCGGGAGGGCGGTCGCAGTATTTT. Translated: CASSPGLAGGRSQYF.

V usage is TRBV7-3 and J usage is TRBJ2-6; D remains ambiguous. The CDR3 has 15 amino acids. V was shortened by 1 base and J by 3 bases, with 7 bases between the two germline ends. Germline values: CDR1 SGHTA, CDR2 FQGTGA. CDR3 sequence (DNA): TGTGCCAGCAGCTTAATAGGGCGTGGGGCCAACGTCCTGACTTTC. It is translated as CASSLIGRGANVLTF. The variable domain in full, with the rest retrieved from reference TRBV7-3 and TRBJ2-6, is GAGVSQTPSNKVTEKGKYVELRCDPISGHTALYWYRQSLGQGPEFLIYFQGTGAADDSGLPNDRFFAVRPEGSVSTLKIQRTERGDSAVYLCASSLIGRGANVLTFGAGSRLTVL.

The CDR3: CASGEGVHEQYF. CDR3 DNA: TGTGCCAGCGGAGAGGGCGTCCACGAGCAGTACTTC. V gene TRBV28 combines with J gene TRBJ2-7; tentative D call: TRBD2 (5 bases). Germline lookup yields CDR1 MDHEN and CDR2 SYDVKM. Trimming left V 8 bases short and J 5 bases short, with 13 bases between. CDR3 length equals 12 residues.

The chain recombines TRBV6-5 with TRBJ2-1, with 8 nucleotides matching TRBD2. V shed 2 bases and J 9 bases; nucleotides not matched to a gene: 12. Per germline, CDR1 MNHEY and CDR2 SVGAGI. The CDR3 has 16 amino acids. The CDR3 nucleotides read TGTGCCAGCAGTTACCGGATCAGCGGGAGCGGGCGTGAGCAGTTCTTC. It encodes CASSYRISGSGREQFF.

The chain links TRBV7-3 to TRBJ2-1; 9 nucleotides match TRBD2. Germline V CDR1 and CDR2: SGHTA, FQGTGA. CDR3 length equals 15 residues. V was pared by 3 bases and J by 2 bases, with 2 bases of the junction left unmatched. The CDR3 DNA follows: TGTGCCAGCAGCTTTAGCGGGAGTACCTACAATGAGCAGTTCTTC. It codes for CASSFSGSTYNEQFF.

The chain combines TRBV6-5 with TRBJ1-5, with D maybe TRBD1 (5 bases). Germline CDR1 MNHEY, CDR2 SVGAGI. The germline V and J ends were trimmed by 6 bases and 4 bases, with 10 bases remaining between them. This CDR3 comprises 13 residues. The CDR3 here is CASRFDRNQPQHF. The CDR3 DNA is TGTGCCAGCAGATTTGACAGAAATCAGCCCCAGCATTTT.